A selection of T cell receptor beta chains follows, all from one sample in a study of cytomegalovirus exposure and HLA in healthy donors. Libraries were prepared by immunoSEQ multiplex PCR; TCRdb keeps only in-frame clonotypes and omits some of them. In the table there are 150,000 to 200,000 clones, around 80% of which are singletons. The sequenced sample was PBMCs. Receptors were obtained from a woman aged 40 to 49 in good health and CMV-seronegative. Both conserved end residues are part of each CDR3. Clone size, where shown, is once, few, many, or a class for clones that have expanded.

clone_size v_call cdr3_aa
NA TRBV6-1 CASSVGDSANEKLFF
NA TRBV5-5 CASRRTGGNQPQHF
NA TRBV19 CPQGDRGFCNQPQHF
NA TRBV25-1 CASSRGTGTEKLFF
NA TRBV7-6 CASSARDRGSDQPQHF
NA TRBV28 CASSFGRVNTEAFF
NA TRBV25-1 CASMDRLYEQYF
NA TRBV5-6 CASSLEGGYSGNTIYF
NA TRBV9 CASSVAAGVDYEQYF
NA TRBV19 CASRLAPSTEAFF
NA TRBV11-2 CASSRTPIGETQYF
NA TRBV6-1 CASTRGFDEKLFF
NA TRBV14 CASSQDRYAGGRTGELFF
NA TRBV4-1 CASSQDGQGAFREQYF
NA TRBV5-8 CASSFAGYNEQYF
NA TRBV30 CAWSPQGPTTRELFF
NA TRBV11-1 CASSLAPSGRNIQYF
NA TRBV14 CASSQEFLKEATQYF
NA TRBV7-9 CASSRAGTVAGEQYF
NA TRBV7-6 CASSLDRLTDTQYF
NA TRBV7-7 CASSLGSGTDTQYF
once TRBV2 CASNQRGGKGTQYF
NA TRBV5-6 CASSFPKRSGYTF
NA TRBV6-6 CASSLTSGRPYNEQFF
NA TRBV7-2 CASSKLAGFTDTQYF
NA TRBV30 CAWRGQSNTGELFF
NA TRBV5-4 CASSLTPGFRDEQYF
NA TRBV6-5 CASSYSGPTEAYEQYF
NA TRBV11-3 CASGLGGSSYNEQFF
NA TRBV7-9 CASSYRNTGELFF
NA TRBV5-1 CASSLPNTGENPYEQYF
NA TRBV6-5 CASSYSWGGTNNEQFF
NA TRBV5-6 CASSLEWRGRNEQYF
NA TRBV9 CASSAMTGSWGYTF
NA TRBV5-1 CASSYGHPGETQYF
NA TRBV7-9 CASSPRVSPSGNTIYF
NA TRBV27 CASSLLGVDRMNTEAFF
NA TRBV6-5 CASNRGENTGELFF
NA TRBV6-1 CASSDLGEGKKPQHF